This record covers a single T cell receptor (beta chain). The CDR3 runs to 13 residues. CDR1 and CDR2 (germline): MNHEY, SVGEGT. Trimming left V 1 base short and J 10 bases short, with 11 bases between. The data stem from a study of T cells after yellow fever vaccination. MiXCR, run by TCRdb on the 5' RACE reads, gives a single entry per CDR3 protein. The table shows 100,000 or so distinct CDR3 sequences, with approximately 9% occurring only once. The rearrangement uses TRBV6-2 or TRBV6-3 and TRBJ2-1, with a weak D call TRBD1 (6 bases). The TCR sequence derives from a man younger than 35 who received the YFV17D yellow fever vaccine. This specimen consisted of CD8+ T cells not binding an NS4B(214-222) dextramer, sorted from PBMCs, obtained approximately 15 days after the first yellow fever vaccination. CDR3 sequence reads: CASSYLGRGEQFF. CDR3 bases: TGTGCCAGCAGTTACTTGGGCAGGGGAGAGCAGTTCTTC.